This TCR beta chain was captured by sequencing in a study of blood T cell repertoires in COVID-19. Profiled with immunoSEQ multiplex PCR; TCRdb holds only in-frame clones, not every one. The sample has 110,000 or so clones; around 76% are singletons. The sample comprised peripheral blood. The receptor comes from a woman between 65 and 79 years old with acute or convalescent COVID-19.

The CDR3: CASSAKVRLGGYTF. CDR3 bases: TGTGCCAGCAGCGCGAAGGTCAGACTTGGGGGCTACACCTTC. The chain links TRBV5-8 to TRBJ1-2; D call uncertain. Germline values: CDR1 SGHTS, CDR2 YDEGEE. The V end was cut by 4 bases, the J end by 8 bases, with 18 bases between. The CDR3 consists of 14 residues.